This entry describes one TCR beta chain. The record originates from a study of blood T cell repertoires in COVID-19. Turning to the study itself: The United States, Italy and Spain supplied acute and convalescent COVID-19 samples. PBMCs, B-cell-depleted T cells, or T cells provided the cDNA or gDNA that made up the material.

TCRdb's table, derived via immunoSEQ multiplex PCR, lists solely in-frame clones and lacks some. The sample contains a few hundred thousand clones, around 87% of which appear only once. Source material: peripheral blood. The clonotype was recovered from a woman under 40 with COVID-19, enrolled during active disease.

CDR3 residues: CASSPTGQGIVQPQHF. The CDR3 nucleotides read TGTGCCAGCAGTCCAACCGGACAGGGAATTGTTCAGCCCCAGCATTTT. J is TRBJ1-5 and V is TRBV27; 8 bases align to TRBD1. CDR1 and CDR2 from the germline V gene are MNHEY and SMNVEV (reference sequence). This CDR3 region has 16 residues. J gave up 6 bases and V 5 bases, and 12 bases lay outside the gene matches.